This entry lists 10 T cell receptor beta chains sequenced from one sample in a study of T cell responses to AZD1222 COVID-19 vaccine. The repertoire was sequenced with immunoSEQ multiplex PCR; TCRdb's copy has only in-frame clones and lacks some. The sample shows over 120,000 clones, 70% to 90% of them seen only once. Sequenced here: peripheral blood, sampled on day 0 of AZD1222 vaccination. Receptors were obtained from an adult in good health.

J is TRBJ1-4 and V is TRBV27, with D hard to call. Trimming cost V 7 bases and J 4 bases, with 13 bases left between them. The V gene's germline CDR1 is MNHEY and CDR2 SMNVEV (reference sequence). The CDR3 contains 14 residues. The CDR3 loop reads CASTPSWGNEKLFF. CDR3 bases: TGTGCCAGCACCCCCTCCTGGGGTAATGAAAAACTGTTTTTT.

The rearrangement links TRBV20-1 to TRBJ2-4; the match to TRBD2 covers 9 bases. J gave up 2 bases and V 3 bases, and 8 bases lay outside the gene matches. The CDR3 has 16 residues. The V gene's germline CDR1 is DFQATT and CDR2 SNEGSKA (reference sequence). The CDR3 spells CSASVPSGATKNIQYF. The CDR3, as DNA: TGCAGTGCTAGTGTACCTAGCGGGGCAACCAAAAACATTCAGTACTTC.

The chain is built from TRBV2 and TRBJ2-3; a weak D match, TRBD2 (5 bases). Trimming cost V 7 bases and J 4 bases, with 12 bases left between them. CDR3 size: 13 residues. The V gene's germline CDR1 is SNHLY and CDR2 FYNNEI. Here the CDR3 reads CASTLSGADTQYF. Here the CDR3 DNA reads TGTGCCAGCACACTGAGCGGAGCAGATACGCAGTATTTT.

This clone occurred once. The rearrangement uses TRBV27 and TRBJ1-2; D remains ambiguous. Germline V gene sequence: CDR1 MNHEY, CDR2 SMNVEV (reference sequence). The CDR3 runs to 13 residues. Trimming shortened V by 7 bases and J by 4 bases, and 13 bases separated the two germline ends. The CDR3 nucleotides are TGTGCCAGCACCGGAACGCCGGGCTATGGCTACACCTTC. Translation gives CASTGTPGYGYTF.

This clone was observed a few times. As DNA, the CDR3 is TGTGCCAGCAGCTTGGCCGGGAGCTCTGGAAACACCATATATTTT. Translated: CASSLAGSSGNTIYF. This rearrangement joins TRBV5-4 to TRBJ1-3; D is undetermined. V lost 0 bases to trimming and J lost 0 bases, with 7 bases between them. Germline-derived CDR1 and CDR2 are SGHNT and YYREEE (reference sequence). This CDR3 has 15 amino acids.

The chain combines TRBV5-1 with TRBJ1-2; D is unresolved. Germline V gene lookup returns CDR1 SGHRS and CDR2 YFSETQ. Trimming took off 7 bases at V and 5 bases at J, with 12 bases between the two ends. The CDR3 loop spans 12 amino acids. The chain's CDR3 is CASGQGNYGYTF. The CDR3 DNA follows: TGCGCCAGCGGCCAAGGAAATTATGGCTACACCTTC.

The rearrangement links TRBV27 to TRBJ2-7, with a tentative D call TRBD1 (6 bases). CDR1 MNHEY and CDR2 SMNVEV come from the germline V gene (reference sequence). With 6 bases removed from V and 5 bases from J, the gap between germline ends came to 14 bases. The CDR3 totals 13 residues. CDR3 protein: CASSRTGSHEQYF. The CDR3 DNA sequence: TGTGCCAGCAGCCGAACAGGGTCCCACGAGCAGTACTTC.

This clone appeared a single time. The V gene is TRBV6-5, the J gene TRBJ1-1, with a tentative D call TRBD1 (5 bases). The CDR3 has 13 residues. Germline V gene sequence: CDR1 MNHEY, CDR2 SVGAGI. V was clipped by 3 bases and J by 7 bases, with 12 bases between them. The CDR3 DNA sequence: TGTGCCAGCAGTTATGACAGTCGAGTTGAAGCTTTCTTT. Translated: CASSYDSRVEAFF.

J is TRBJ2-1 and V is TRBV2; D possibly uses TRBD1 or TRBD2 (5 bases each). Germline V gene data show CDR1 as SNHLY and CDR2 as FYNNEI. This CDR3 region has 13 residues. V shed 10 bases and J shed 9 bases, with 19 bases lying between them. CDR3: CATEGPDLLEQFF. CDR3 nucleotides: TGTGCCACAGAGGGACCCGATCTGCTTGAGCAGTTCTTC.

CDR3 DNA sequence: TGTGCCAGCACCAACCTCTTAGGCATGAACACTGAAGCTTTCTTT. Protein: CASTNLLGMNTEAFF. The chain is built from TRBV27 and TRBJ1-1; D is ambiguous. Between the trimmed V and J ends, which lost 7 bases and 0 bases, there was a span of 15 bases. Germline V gene data show CDR1 as MNHEY and CDR2 as SMNVEV (reference sequence). CDR3 length: 15 residues.